These 18 T cell receptor beta chains came from one sample sequenced in a study of radiation and T cells in renal cell carcinoma. The time point here: blood 2 weeks post-SBRT. Treatment meaning: 15 Gy SBRT to primary tumor, nephrectomy 4 weeks later. This table comes from immunoSEQ multiplex PCR, and its TCRdb copy is limited to in-frame clones, with some not included. The table lists 70,000 to 100,000 clones, approximately 86% of them singletons. Here the sequenced sample was blood, taken from a patient whose treatment included radiotherapy and nephrectomy. These receptor sequences come from a woman between 50 and 59 years old with renal cell carcinoma.

The V gene is TRBV9, the J gene TRBJ2-1, with D maybe TRBD2 (6 bases). Germline V gene lookup returns CDR1 SGDLS and CDR2 YYNGEE. This CDR3 comprises 15 residues. Trimming stripped 2 bases from V and 5 bases from J, with 14 bases between. The chain's CDR3 is CASSVQGGEHNEQFF. The CDR3 coding sequence is TGTGCCAGCAGCGTCCAAGGAGGGGAACACAATGAGCAGTTCTTC.

The chain links TRBV10-3 to TRBJ2-3, with a possible D match to TRBD2 (6 bases). Germline CDR1 is ENHRY and CDR2 is SYGVKD. V lost 10 bases and J 6 bases, leaving 17 bases between the germline ends. The CDR3 consists of 13 residues. As DNA, the CDR3 is TGTGCCACCGTAGCGGTACCAGGGGATACGCAGTATTTT. The encoded protein is CATVAVPGDTQYF.

The V call is TRBV6-1, the J call TRBJ1-1; no firm D call. This CDR3 region has 14 residues. V lost 10 bases and J lost 5, with 20 bases in between. Germline CDR1 reads MNHNS; CDR2 reads SASEGT. The chain's CDR3 is CATHRAEAWTEAFF. Here the CDR3 DNA reads TGTGCCACCCATCGGGCGGAAGCCTGGACTGAAGCTTTCTTT.

This clone was seen only a few times. The chain employs TRBV2 and TRBJ1-3; 7 bases align to TRBD1. Germline trimming cut 1 base from V and 1 base from J; bases unmatched to any gene: 7. The CDR3 is 17 residues long. Germline V gene data show CDR1 as SNHLY and CDR2 as FYNNEI. CDR3 sequence: CASSEGQGIGSGNTIYF. The CDR3 DNA sequence: TGTGCCAGCAGTGAAGGACAGGGTATAGGTTCTGGAAACACCATATATTTT.

The chain has TRBV7-8 and TRBJ2-2; D call uncertain. CDR3 length: 13 residues. Trimming cost V 1 base and J 6 bases, with 6 bases left between them. CDR1 is SGHVS and CDR2 is FQNEAQ in the germline V gene. The CDR3 nucleotides read TGTGCCAGCAGCTTAGTCCTTCCCGGGGAGCTGTTTTTT. Protein: CASSLVLPGELFF.

The chain's CDR3 is CASSQLAPRAGPSPRINYGYTF. Here the CDR3 DNA reads TGTGCCAGCAGCCAACTGGCTCCCCGGGCGGGGCCAAGTCCCCGAATTAACTATGGCTACACCTTC. The J gene is TRBJ1-2, the V gene TRBV4-2; D may be TRBD1 (5 bases). The ends were cut back, 2 bases at V and 1 base at J, with 32 bases in the middle. The CDR3 covers 22 residues. The germline CDR1 and CDR2 sequences are LGHNA and YNFKEQ.

The rearrangement joins TRBV2 to TRBJ1-2, with 7 bases that match TRBD1. CDR1 SNHLY and CDR2 FYNNEI come from the germline V gene. With 8 bases clipped from V and 4 bases from J, the junction kept 4 bases outside the gene matches. The CDR3 covers 12 residues. This chain's CDR3 is CASDREGYGYTF. The CDR3, as DNA: TGTGCCAGCGACAGGGAGGGCTATGGCTACACCTTC.

This rearrangement joins TRBV30 to TRBJ1-2; the D is unclear. CDR3 length: 14 amino acids. Germline V gene lookup returns CDR1 GTSNPN and CDR2 SVGIG (reference sequence). V was shortened by 0 bases and J by 0 bases, with 8 bases between the two germline ends. The CDR3 here is CAWSVPGSNYGYTF. The CDR3 nucleotides read TGTGCCTGGAGTGTACCCGGCTCTAACTATGGCTACACCTTC.

The chain carries TRBV6-1 and TRBJ2-7, with TRBD2 identical over 7 bases. The CDR3 runs to 15 residues. Per the germline V gene, CDR1 is MNHNS and CDR2 is SASEGT. The J segment lost 4 bases and the V segment lost 6 bases, leaving 12 bases of the junction unmatched. CDR3 residues: CASRLRGGAGYEQYF. In DNA form, the CDR3 reads TGTGCCAGCAGACTTCGGGGAGGGGCAGGGTACGAGCAGTACTTC.

The rearrangement joins TRBV7-9 to TRBJ2-6; D possibly matches TRBD1 or TRBD2 (5 bases each). The CDR3 is made up of 15 amino acids. Germline CDR1 is SEHNR and CDR2 is FQNEAQ (reference sequence). V lost 3 bases, J lost 0 bases, and 6 bases lay in between. The DNA of the CDR3 is TGTGCCAGCAGCTTGGGGGACTCTGGGGCCAACGTCCTGACTTTC. It codes for CASSLGDSGANVLTF.

This rearrangement joins TRBV5-1 to TRBJ1-1, with unresolved D. Per germline, CDR1 SGHRS and CDR2 YFSETQ. The CDR3 spans 14 residues. Trimming took 0 bases from V and 1 from J, leaving 7 bases between them. The CDR3 spells CASSLVGQNTEAFF. The CDR3 nucleotides read TGCGCCAGCAGCTTGGTAGGCCAGAACACTGAAGCTTTCTTT.

V usage is TRBV6-1 and J usage is TRBJ2-7, with 9 nucleotides matching TRBD2. Germline V gives CDR1 MNHNS, CDR2 SASEGT. The CDR3 consists of 16 residues. V shed 4 bases, J shed 6 bases, and the junction held 13 bases outside the gene matches. The CDR3 loop is CASSVIAGESRREQYF. In DNA form, the CDR3 reads TGTGCCAGCAGTGTCATAGCGGGAGAAAGTCGTCGCGAGCAGTACTTC.

The V gene is TRBV6-5, the J gene TRBJ2-5, with D perhaps TRBD1 (6 bases). Trimming cost V 0 bases and J 7 bases, with 12 bases left between them. This CDR3 spans 14 amino acids. Looked up from germline, CDR1 is MNHEY and CDR2 is SVGAGI. CDR3 region: CASSYSTGPVTQYF. DNA of the CDR3: TGTGCCAGCAGTTACTCGACAGGCCCCGTGACCCAGTACTTC.

The chain employs TRBV19 and TRBJ1-4, with TRBD1 matching over 9 bases. CDR1 LNHDA and CDR2 SQIVND come from the germline V gene (reference sequence). V was pared by 8 bases and J by 2 bases, with 15 bases of the junction left unmatched. This CDR3 has 18 amino acids. The CDR3 here is CASDGRRTGVSTNEKLFF. The CDR3 nucleotides are TGTGCCAGTGATGGACGTCGGACAGGGGTATCGACTAATGAAAAACTGTTTTTT.

The rearrangement uses TRBV29-1 and TRBJ2-3, with TRBD2 matching 9 bases. The length of the CDR3 is 15 residues. Germline values: CDR1 SQVTM, CDR2 ANQGSEA. Trimming took 1 base from V and 3 from J; bases not matched to a gene: 5. This CDR3 is CSVEAASGETDTQYF. For the CDR3, the DNA is TGCAGCGTTGAAGCGGCTAGCGGGGAAACAGATACGCAGTATTTT.

This clone was seen more than once but under ten times. The chain joins TRBV30 to TRBJ1-5; weak D call: TRBD1 (5 bases). CDR3 length: 13 amino acids. Germline-derived CDR1 and CDR2 are GTSNPN and SVGIG (reference sequence). V was trimmed by 0 bases and J by 7 bases, leaving 10 bases between them. CDR3: CAWSVRVRQPQHF. CDR3 nucleotide sequence: TGTGCCTGGAGTGTCAGGGTGAGACAGCCCCAGCATTTT.

This chain connects TRBV5-1 to TRBJ1-2, with D unclear. The germline gives CDR1 SGHRS, CDR2 YFSETQ. V lost 1 base, J lost 4 bases, and 11 bases lay in between. This CDR3 is 14 amino acids long. The CDR3 coding sequence is TGCGCCAGCAGCTTGAGCCCGGCGGGCTATGGCTACACCTTC. Amino acid sequence: CASSLSPAGYGYTF. Full variable domain (missing parts from reference TRBV5-1 and TRBJ1-2): KAGVTQTPRYLIKTRGQQVTLSCSPISGHRSVSWYQQTPGQGLQFLFEYFSETQRNKGNFPGRFSGRQFSNSRSEMNVSTLELGDSALYLCASSLSPAGYGYTFGSGTRLTVV.

The J gene is TRBJ2-7, the V gene TRBV11-3; no clear D. From germline, CDR1 is SGHNT and CDR2 YENEEA. The CDR3 is 13 residues long. V lost 1 base to trimming and J lost 5 bases, with 9 bases between them. The CDR3 coding sequence is TGTGCCAGCAGCTTAGTCAATGGGGACGAGCAGTACTTC. Protein: CASSLVNGDEQYF.